This T cell receptor (beta chain) was identified in a study of blood T cell repertoires in COVID-19. TCRdb's table, derived via immunoSEQ multiplex PCR, lists solely in-frame clones and lacks some. In the table there are tens of thousands of clones, about 86% of which are singletons. The length of the CDR3 is 15 residues. V lost 1 base to trimming and J lost 4 bases, with 13 bases between them. From germline, CDR1 is LNHDA and CDR2 SQIVND (reference sequence). Sequenced: peripheral blood. This receptor was identified in a human donor in a cohort sampled during active COVID-19. J is TRBJ1-2 and V is TRBV19; D gene ambiguous. The CDR3 DNA reads TGTGCCAGTAGTATAGGTCCTGGGCAGCTCTATGGCTACACCTTC. Its translation: CASSIGPGQLYGYTF.